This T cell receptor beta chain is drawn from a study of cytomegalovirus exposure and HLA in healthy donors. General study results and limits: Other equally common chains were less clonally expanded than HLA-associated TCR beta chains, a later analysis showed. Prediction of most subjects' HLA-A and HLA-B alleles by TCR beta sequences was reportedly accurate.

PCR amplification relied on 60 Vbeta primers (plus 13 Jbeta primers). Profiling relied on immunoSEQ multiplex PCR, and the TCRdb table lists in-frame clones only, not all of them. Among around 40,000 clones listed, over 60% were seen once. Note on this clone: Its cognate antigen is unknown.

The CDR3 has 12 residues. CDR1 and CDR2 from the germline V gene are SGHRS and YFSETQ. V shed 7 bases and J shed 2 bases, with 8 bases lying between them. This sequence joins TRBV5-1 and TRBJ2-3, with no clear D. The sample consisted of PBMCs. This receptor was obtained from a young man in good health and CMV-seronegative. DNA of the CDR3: TGCGCCAGCTCCCCGGTCACAGATACGCAGTATTTT. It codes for CASSPVTDTQYF.